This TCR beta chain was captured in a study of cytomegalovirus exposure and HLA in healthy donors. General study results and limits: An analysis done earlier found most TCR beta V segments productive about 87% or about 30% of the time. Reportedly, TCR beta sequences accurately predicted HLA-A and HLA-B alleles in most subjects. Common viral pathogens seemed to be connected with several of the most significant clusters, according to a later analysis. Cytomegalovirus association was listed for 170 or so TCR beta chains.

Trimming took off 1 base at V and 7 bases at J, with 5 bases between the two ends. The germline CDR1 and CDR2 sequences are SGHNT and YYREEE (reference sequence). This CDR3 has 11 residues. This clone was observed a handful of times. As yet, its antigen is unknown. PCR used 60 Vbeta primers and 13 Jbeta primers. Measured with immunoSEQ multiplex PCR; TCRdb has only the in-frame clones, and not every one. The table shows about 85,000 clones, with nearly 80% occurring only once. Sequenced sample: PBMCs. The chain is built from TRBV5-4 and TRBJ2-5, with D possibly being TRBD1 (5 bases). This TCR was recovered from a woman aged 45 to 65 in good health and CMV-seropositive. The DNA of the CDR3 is TGTGCCAGCAGCTTGCAGGGGACCCAGTACTTC. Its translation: CASSLQGTQYF.